This T cell receptor beta chain was obtained from a study of early stage breast cancer tumors. Study-level information: Of around 15 invasive breast tumors, about a dozen were hormone receptor-positive, HER2-negative. Roughly 10-fold was the mean read coverage per sample.

The assay was immunoSEQ multiplex PCR, and TCRdb's table has in-frame clones only and misses some. The sample has some 11,000 clones, around 72% seen once. The CDR3 loop spans 14 amino acids. Looked up from germline, CDR1 is GTSNPN and CDR2 is SVGIG (reference sequence). The V gene lost 6 bases and the J gene lost 0 bases, with 11 bases spanning the gap. This chain uses TRBV30 with TRBJ2-2; D possibly corresponds to TRBD1 (5 bases). This TCR came from a person between 70 and 80 years old with breast cancer. The sample taken for sequencing was breast tumor tissue. The CDR3 reads CACPTGANTGELFF. The CDR3, as DNA: TGTGCCTGCCCAACAGGCGCGAACACCGGGGAGCTGTTTTTT. The complete variable domain, with remaining parts taken from reference TRBV30 and TRBJ2-2, reads SQTIHQWPATLVQPVGSPLSLECTVEGTSNPNLYWYRQAAGRGLQLLFYSVGIGQISSEVPQNLSASRPQDRQFILSSKKLLLSDSGFYLCACPTGANTGELFFGEGSRLTVL.